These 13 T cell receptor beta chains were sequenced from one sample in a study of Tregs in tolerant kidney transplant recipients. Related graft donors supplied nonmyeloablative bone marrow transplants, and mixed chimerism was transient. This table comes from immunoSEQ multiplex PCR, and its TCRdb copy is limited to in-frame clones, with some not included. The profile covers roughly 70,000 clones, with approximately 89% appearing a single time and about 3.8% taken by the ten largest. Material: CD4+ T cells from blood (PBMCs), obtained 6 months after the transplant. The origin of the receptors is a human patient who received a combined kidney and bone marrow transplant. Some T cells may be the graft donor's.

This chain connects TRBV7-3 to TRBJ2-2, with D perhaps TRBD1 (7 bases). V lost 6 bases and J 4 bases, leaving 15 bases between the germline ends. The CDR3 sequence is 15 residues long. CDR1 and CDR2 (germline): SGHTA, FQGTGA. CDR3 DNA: TGTGCCAGCAGTCGCGGGACAGTTGGCACCGGGGAGCTGTTTTTT. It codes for CASSRGTVGTGELFF.

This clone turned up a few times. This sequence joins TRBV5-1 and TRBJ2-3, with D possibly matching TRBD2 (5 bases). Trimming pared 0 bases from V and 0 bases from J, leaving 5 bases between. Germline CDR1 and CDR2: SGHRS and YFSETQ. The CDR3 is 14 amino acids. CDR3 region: CASSLGGSTDTQYF. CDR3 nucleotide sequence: TGCGCCAGCAGCTTGGGAGGGAGCACAGATACGCAGTATTTT.

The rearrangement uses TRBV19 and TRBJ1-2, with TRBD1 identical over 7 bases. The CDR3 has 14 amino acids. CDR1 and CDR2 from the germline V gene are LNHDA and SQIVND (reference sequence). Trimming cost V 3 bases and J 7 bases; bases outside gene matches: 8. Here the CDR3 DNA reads TGTGCCAGTAGTATTTTCGGCAGGGGGAGTGGCTACACCTTC. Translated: CASSIFGRGSGYTF. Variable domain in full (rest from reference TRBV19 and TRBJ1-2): DGGITQSPKYLFRKEGQNVTLSCEQNLNHDAMYWYRQDPGQGLRLIYYSQIVNDFQKGDIAEGYSVSREKKESFPLTVTSAQKNPTAFYLCASSIFGRGSGYTFGSGTRLTVV.

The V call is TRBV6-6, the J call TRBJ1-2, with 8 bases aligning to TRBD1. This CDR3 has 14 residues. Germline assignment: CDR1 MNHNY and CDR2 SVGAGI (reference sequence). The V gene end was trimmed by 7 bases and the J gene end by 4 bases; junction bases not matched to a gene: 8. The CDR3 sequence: CASNPGQDRYGYTF. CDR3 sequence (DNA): TGTGCCAGCAACCCGGGACAGGACCGCTATGGCTACACCTTC.

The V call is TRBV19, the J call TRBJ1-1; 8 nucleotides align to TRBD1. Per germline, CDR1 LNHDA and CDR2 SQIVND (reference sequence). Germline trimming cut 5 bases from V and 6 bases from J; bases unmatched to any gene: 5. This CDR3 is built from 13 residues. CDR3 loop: CASSLQGASEAFF. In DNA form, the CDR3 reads TGTGCCAGTAGTTTGCAGGGGGCATCTGAAGCTTTCTTT.

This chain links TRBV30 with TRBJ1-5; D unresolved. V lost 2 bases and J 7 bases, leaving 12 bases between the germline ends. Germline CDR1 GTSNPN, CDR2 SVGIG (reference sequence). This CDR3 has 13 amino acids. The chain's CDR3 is CAWSPRERQPQHF. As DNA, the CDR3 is TGTGCCTGGAGTCCCCGAGAACGGCAGCCCCAGCATTTT.

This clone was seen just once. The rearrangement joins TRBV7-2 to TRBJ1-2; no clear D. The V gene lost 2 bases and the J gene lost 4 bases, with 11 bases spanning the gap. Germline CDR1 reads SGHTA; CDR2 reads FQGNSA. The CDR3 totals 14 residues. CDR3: CASSLFQDSYGYTF. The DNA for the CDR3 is TGTGCCAGCAGCTTATTCCAGGATTCCTATGGCTACACCTTC.

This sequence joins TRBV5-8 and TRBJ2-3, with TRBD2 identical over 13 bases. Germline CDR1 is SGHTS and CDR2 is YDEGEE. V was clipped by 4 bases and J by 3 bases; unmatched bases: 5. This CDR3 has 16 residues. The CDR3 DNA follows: TGTGCCAGCAGCCGCGAGGGACTAGCGGGGACAGATACGCAGTATTTT. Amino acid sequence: CASSREGLAGTDTQYF.

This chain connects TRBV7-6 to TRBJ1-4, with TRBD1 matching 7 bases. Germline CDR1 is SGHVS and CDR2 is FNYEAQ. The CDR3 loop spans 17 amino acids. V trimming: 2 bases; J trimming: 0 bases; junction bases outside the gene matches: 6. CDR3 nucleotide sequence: TGTGCCAGCAGCTTACGGTGGCAGGGGGCAACTAATGAAAAACTGTTTTTT. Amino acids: CASSLRWQGATNEKLFF.

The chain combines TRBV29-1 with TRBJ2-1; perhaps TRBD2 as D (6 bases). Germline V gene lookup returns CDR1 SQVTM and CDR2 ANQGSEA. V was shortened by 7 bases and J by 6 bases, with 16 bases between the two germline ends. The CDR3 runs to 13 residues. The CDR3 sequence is CSDGPSDLNEQFF. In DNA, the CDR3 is TGCAGCGACGGCCCTAGCGATCTCAATGAGCAGTTCTTC.

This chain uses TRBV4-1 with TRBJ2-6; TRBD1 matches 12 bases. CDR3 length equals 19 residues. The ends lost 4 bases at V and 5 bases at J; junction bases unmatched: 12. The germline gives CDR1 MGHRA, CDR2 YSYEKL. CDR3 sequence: CASSPPKAGTGGRANVLTF. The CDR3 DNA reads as TGCGCCAGCAGCCCCCCCAAGGCCGGGACAGGGGGCAGGGCCAACGTCCTGACTTTC.

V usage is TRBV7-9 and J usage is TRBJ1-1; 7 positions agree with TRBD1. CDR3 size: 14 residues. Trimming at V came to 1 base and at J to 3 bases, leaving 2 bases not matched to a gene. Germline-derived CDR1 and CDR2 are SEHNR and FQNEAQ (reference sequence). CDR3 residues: CASSLVTGYTEAFF. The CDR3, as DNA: TGTGCCAGCAGCTTAGTGACAGGGTACACTGAAGCTTTCTTT.

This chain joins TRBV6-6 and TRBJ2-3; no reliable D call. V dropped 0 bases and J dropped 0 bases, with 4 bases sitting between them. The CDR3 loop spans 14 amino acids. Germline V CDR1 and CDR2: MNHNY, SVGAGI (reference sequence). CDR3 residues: CASSYSGSTDTQYF. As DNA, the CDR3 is TGTGCCAGCAGTTACTCCGGTAGCACAGATACGCAGTATTTT.